These 13 T cell receptor beta chains were all obtained from the same sample, sequenced in a study of T cells after yellow fever vaccination. From the 5' RACE reads, TCRdb called clonotypes with MiXCR, one entry per CDR3 protein. Here the sample spans tens of thousands of distinct CDR3 sequences, more than 5.5% being singletons. Source: CD8+ T cells sorted from PBMCs, taken 5 to 6 days after the first yellow fever vaccination. The receptors originated from a man younger than 30 who received the YFV17D yellow fever vaccine.

This clonotype was observed a handful of times. This chain connects TRBV9 to TRBJ2-5, with D possibly TRBD2 on 6 matching bases. The CDR3 totals 13 residues. Trimming cost V 2 bases and J 2 bases, with 7 bases left between them. Germline V CDR1 and CDR2: SGDLS, YYNGEE. CDR3 amino acids: CASSVGGQETQYF. CDR3 sequence (DNA): TGTGCCAGCAGCGTCGGGGGTCAAGAGACCCAGTACTTC.

This clonotype showed up just a few times. The genes are TRBV7-9 and TRBJ1-4; a weak D match, TRBD1 (6 bases). Per the germline V gene, CDR1 is SEHNR and CDR2 is FQNEAQ (reference sequence). V lost 4 bases, J lost 4 bases, and 13 bases lay in between. This CDR3 spans 15 amino acids. The CDR3 DNA reads as TGTGCCAGCAGCTCCCCCGGACAGATTAATGAAAAACTGTTTTTT. Protein product: CASSSPGQINEKLFF.

V and J are TRBV6-2 or TRBV6-3 and TRBJ1-1, with no clear D. The CDR3 is 15 amino acids. With 4 bases removed from V and 1 base from J, the gap between germline ends came to 13 bases. Germline CDR1 reads MNHEY; CDR2 reads SVGEGT. This chain's CDR3 is CASSCTYSQNTEAFF. CDR3 sequence (DNA): TGTGCCAGCAGTTGTACCTACAGTCAGAACACTGAAGCTTTCTTT.

This clonotype showed up many times. The chain has TRBV5-1 and TRBJ2-2; 7 bases align to TRBD1. This CDR3 is built from 15 residues. CDR1 is SGHRS, CDR2 YFSETQ, per germline. V lost 1 base to trimming and J lost 2 bases; unmatched junction nucleotides: 2. The CDR3, as DNA: TGCGCCAGCAGCTTGTACAGGGGAAACACCGGGGAGCTGTTTTTT. This encodes CASSLYRGNTGELFF. Variable domain in full (rest from reference TRBV5-1 and TRBJ2-2): KAGVTQTPRYLIKTRGQQVTLSCSPISGHRSVSWYQQTPGQGLQFLFEYFSETQRNKGNFPGRFSGRQFSNSRSEMNVSTLELGDSALYLCASSLYRGNTGELFFGEGSRLTVL.

In its sample, this clonotype was seen once. A much larger clone differs from this one at a single base, so this may be a read error. J is TRBJ2-7 and V is TRBV7-2, with D perhaps matching TRBD1 (5 bases). CDR3 size: 14 residues. Germline CDR1 and CDR2: SGHTA and FQGNSA. Trimming removed 6 bases at V and 2 bases at J, with 14 bases between. The CDR3 region is CASRPARAPYEQYF. In DNA form, the CDR3 reads TGTGCCAGCAGGCCTGCCAGGGCCCCCTACGAGCAGTACTTC.

This clonotype was seen many times. V usage is TRBV14 and J usage is TRBJ2-2; D gene ambiguous. This CDR3 spans 17 amino acids. In germline, CDR1 is SGHDN, CDR2 FVKESK. V lost 1 base, J lost 0 bases, and 12 bases lay in between. The CDR3 protein is CASSQGYRHANTGELFF. CDR3 bases: TGTGCCAGCAGCCAAGGTTATAGACACGCGAACACCGGGGAGCTGTTTTTT.

This clonotype was found many times. V gene TRBV12-3 or TRBV12-4 combines with J gene TRBJ1-6; D is undetermined. The V and J ends lost 5 bases and 10 bases respectively, with 18 bases between them. The CDR3 totals 15 residues. CDR3 region: CASSLAAMSGSPLHF. The CDR3 coding sequence is TGTGCCAGCAGTCTTGCGGCCATGTCTGGATCACCCCTCCACTTT.

This clonotype has more than one count but fewer than ten. The V and J genes are TRBV24-1 and TRBJ2-1, with 7 positions matching TRBD1. CDR3 size: 14 residues. J lost 10 bases, V lost 1 base, and 6 bases had no gene match. The germline V gene encodes CDR1 KGHDR and CDR2 SFDVKD. The CDR3 region has the DNA TGTGCCACCAGTGATTTCGGGACAGCTACCGAGCAGTTCTTC. It is translated as CATSDFGTATEQFF.

This clonotype was detected ten times or more. V is TRBV11-1 and J is TRBJ2-2; 10 bases fit TRBD1. The CDR3 has 20 amino acids. Germline V CDR1 and CDR2: SGHAT, FQDESV (reference sequence). V lost 1 base and J lost 6; bases outside the gene matches: 17. In DNA form, the CDR3 reads TGTGCCAGCAGCTTAGATTTACTCGACCGGGACAGGGGTATCTCCGGGGAGCTGTTTTTT. This translates into CASSLDLLDRDRGISGELFF.

This clonotype was observed a few times. V and J are TRBV4-3 and TRBJ1-5; D is undetermined. Trimming shortened V by 4 bases and J by 4 bases, and 8 bases separated the two germline ends. The CDR3 spans 13 residues. Germline CDR1 LGHNA, CDR2 YSLEER. The CDR3 is CASSRTFNQPQHF. The CDR3 region has the DNA TGCGCCAGCAGCCGGACTTTTAATCAGCCCCAGCATTTT.

This clonotype has only a few counts. The V gene is TRBV6-1, the J gene TRBJ2-5, with D perhaps TRBD2 (6 bases). Germline values: CDR1 MNHNS, CDR2 SASEGT. The CDR3 is 17 amino acids. Trimming pared 5 bases from V and 0 bases from J, leaving 19 bases between. CDR3 residues: CASSLQLPGEYQETQYF. Here the CDR3 DNA reads TGTGCCAGCAGTCTCCAGTTACCGGGGGAGTACCAAGAGACCCAGTACTTC.

There are many counts of this clonotype. V and J are TRBV15 and TRBJ1-1; D unresolved. Deletions cut 0 bases from V and 7 bases from J, with 6 bases between. Germline CDR1 is LNHNV and CDR2 is YYDKDF (reference sequence). CDR3 length: 12 amino acids. In nucleotides, the CDR3 is TGTGCCACCAGCAGAGATTTCATTGAAGCTTTCTTT. It yields the protein CATSRDFIEAFF.

There are a few counts of this clonotype. The chain employs TRBV7-3 and TRBJ2-3; 8 bases fit TRBD2. Germline V gene lookup returns CDR1 SGHTA and CDR2 FQGTGA. V was clipped by 2 bases and J by 4 bases; unmatched bases: 8. The CDR3 runs 16 residues. In DNA, the CDR3 is TGTGCCAGCAGCTTACGGGGGGGGGTAGCATCAGATACGCAGTATTTT. This codes for CASSLRGGVASDTQYF.